These 17 T cell receptor beta chains originate from one sample sequenced in a study of technical replicates of blood from a handful of donors. Sequenced by immunoSEQ multiplex PCR; TCRdb stores in-frame clones only, minus some. The sample lists 60,000 to 70,000 clones, 95% to 98% occurring once. Material for sequencing was T cells isolated from PBMCs. These receptors came from a human donor in good health.

This chain uses TRBV19 with TRBJ1-1, with a tentative D call TRBD1 (5 bases). The germline CDR1 and CDR2 sequences are LNHDA and SQIVND (reference sequence). V lost 5 bases, J lost 2 bases, and 12 bases lay in between. The length of the CDR3 is 14 residues. DNA of the CDR3: TGTGCCAGTAGTTTCTCGACAGTCAACACTGAAGCTTTCTTT. Residues: CASSFSTVNTEAFF.

The chain combines TRBV5-1 with TRBJ2-7; TRBD1 is a possible D gene (6 bases). Germline V gene lookup returns CDR1 SGHRS and CDR2 YFSETQ. CDR3 size: 17 residues. The ends were cut back, 0 bases at V and 2 bases at J, with 18 bases in the middle. The CDR3 nucleotides read TGCGCCAGCAGCTTGGACCTCCTGGACAGCTATGCCTACGAGCAGTACTTC. Residues: CASSLDLLDSYAYEQYF.

The chain has TRBV7-2 and TRBJ2-7, with 7 bases identical to TRBD1. With 3 bases clipped from V and 4 bases from J, the junction kept 6 bases outside the gene matches. Germline CDR1 reads SGHTA; CDR2 reads FQGNSA. The CDR3 is 14 amino acids. For the CDR3, the DNA is TGTGCCAGCAGCTTCGGCGCAGGGGGTTACGAGCAGTACTTC. Encoded protein: CASSFGAGGYEQYF.

This clone was detected only once. V gene TRBV9 combines with J gene TRBJ1-2; 11 bases align to TRBD1. Per germline, CDR1 SGDLS and CDR2 YYNGEE. CDR3 size: 18 residues. V was pared by 0 bases and J by 3 bases, with 10 bases of the junction left unmatched. In DNA form, the CDR3 reads TGTGCCAGCAGCGTAGGGCCAAGGGGGACAGGGGGACACTATGGCTACACCTTC. It encodes CASSVGPRGTGGHYGYTF.

The rearrangement links TRBV2 to TRBJ2-1, with 11 bases identical to TRBD2. There are 15 residues in the CDR3. V shed 8 bases, J shed 6 bases, and the junction held 9 bases outside the gene matches. Looked up from germline, CDR1 is SNHLY and CDR2 is FYNNEI. CDR3 sequence (DNA): TGTGCCAGCCTTGGGGGGCTAGCGGGAGGCAATGAGCAGTTCTTC. Protein: CASLGGLAGGNEQFF.

The chain combines TRBV7-2 with TRBJ1-1; D is possibly TRBD1 (6 bases). Germline V CDR1 and CDR2: SGHTA, FQGNSA. The V and J ends lost 0 bases and 10 bases respectively, with 9 bases between them. The CDR3 has 12 residues. CDR3 sequence reads: CASSLAVGGAFF. CDR3 bases: TGTGCCAGCAGCTTAGCGGTAGGGGGAGCTTTCTTT.

The rearrangement links TRBV7-6 to TRBJ2-1, with D possibly TRBD2 on 6 matching bases. CDR1 is SGHVS, CDR2 FNYEAQ, per germline. V lost 1 base and J 6 bases, leaving 10 bases between the germline ends. The CDR3 consists of 14 residues. In nucleotides, the CDR3 is TGTGCCAGCAGCTTAGGCGGGACCACCAATGAGCAGTTCTTC. Translated: CASSLGGTTNEQFF.

The rearrangement links TRBV2 to TRBJ1-1; D is perhaps TRBD1 (6 bases). Germline V lookup: CDR1 SNHLY, CDR2 FYNNEI. CDR3 length equals 13 residues. The V end was cut by 8 bases, the J end by 0 bases, with 10 bases between. CDR3 protein: CASVRDMNTEAFF. The CDR3 nucleotides are TGTGCCAGCGTCAGGGACATGAACACTGAAGCTTTCTTT.

The rearrangement links TRBV5-1 to TRBJ2-7, with D perhaps TRBD1 (6 bases). The germline gives CDR1 SGHRS, CDR2 YFSETQ. This CDR3 is built from 15 residues. Trimming took off 1 base at V and 3 bases at J, with 14 bases between the two ends. The CDR3 DNA sequence: TGCGCCAGCAGCTTGTACGACAGGAGCGGCTACGAGCAGTACTTC. This gives the protein CASSLYDRSGYEQYF. Based on the CDR3 plus reference TRBV5-1 and TRBJ2-7, the full variable domain is KAGVTQTPRYLIKTRGQQVTLSCSPISGHRSVSWYQQTPGQGLQFLFEYFSETQRNKGNFPGRFSGRQFSNSRSEMNVSTLELGDSALYLCASSLYDRSGYEQYFGPGTRLTVT.

The rearrangement links TRBV6-6 to TRBJ2-3; 10 bases agree with TRBD2. Unmatched junction bases numbered 5, after V lost 4 bases and J lost 4 bases. There are 15 residues in the CDR3. Germline CDR1 and CDR2: MNHNY and SVGAGI (reference sequence). For the CDR3, the DNA is TGTGCCAGCAGTTTTACTAGCGGGATTTCAGATACGCAGTATTTT. Residues: CASSFTSGISDTQYF.

The genes are TRBV7-3 and TRBJ2-1, with 9 positions matching TRBD2. The CDR3 runs 19 residues. Germline lookup yields CDR1 SGHTA and CDR2 FQGTGA. V lost 5 bases and J lost 6; bases outside the gene matches: 20. CDR3 loop: CASSIAPGWGTSFSNEQFF. CDR3 DNA sequence: TGTGCCAGCAGCATAGCCCCTGGGTGGGGGACTAGCTTTTCCAATGAGCAGTTCTTC.

The chain uses TRBV13 and TRBJ2-1; 11 bases agree with TRBD2. V trimming: 5 bases; J trimming: 4 bases; junction bases outside the gene matches: 10. In germline, CDR1 is PRHDT, CDR2 FYEKMQ (reference sequence). The CDR3 contains 17 residues. CDR3 sequence: CASSLRLGTSGYNEQFF. CDR3 sequence (DNA): TGTGCCAGCAGCCTAAGACTGGGGACTAGCGGATACAATGAGCAGTTCTTC. Based on the CDR3 plus reference TRBV13 and TRBJ2-1, the full variable domain is AAGVIQSPRHLIKEKRETATLKCYPIPRHDTVYWYQQGPGQDPQFLISFYEKMQSDKGSIPDRFSAQQFSDYHSELNMSSLELGDSALYFCASSLRLGTSGYNEQFFGPGTRLTVL.

The V and J genes are TRBV10-2 and TRBJ2-7, with 8 positions matching TRBD2. CDR3 size: 15 residues. CDR1 and CDR2 (germline): WSHSY, SAAADI. J lost 6 bases, V lost 10 bases, and 17 bases had no gene match. CDR3 residues: CATHYTGGGGREQYF. The CDR3 bases are TGCGCCACTCACTACACCGGGGGGGGAGGGCGCGAGCAGTACTTC.

The chain couples TRBV6-5 to TRBJ2-1, with TRBD2 identical over 9 bases. Germline values: CDR1 MNHEY, CDR2 SVGAGI. The CDR3 consists of 15 residues. The V and J ends lost 2 bases and 6 bases, in that order; junction bases with no gene match: 5. CDR3 coding DNA: TGTGCCAGCAGTTACGTAGCGGGAGATATCAATGAGCAGTTCTTC. It encodes CASSYVAGDINEQFF.

The V gene is TRBV28, the J gene TRBJ2-3; possible D gene TRBD1, 6 bases. The CDR3 contains 13 residues. The germline gives CDR1 MDHEN, CDR2 SYDVKM. Between the trimmed V and J ends, which lost 6 bases and 4 bases, there was a span of 11 bases. For the CDR3, the DNA is TGTGCCAGCAGATCTGGGGGCCCAGATACGCAGTATTTT. Its protein product is CASRSGGPDTQYF.

The chain is built from TRBV10-3 and TRBJ1-1, with 9 bases identical to TRBD1. The CDR3 is 14 residues long. V trimming: 0 bases; J trimming: 7 bases; junction bases outside the gene matches: 3. CDR1 is ENHRY and CDR2 is SYGVKD in the germline V gene. The CDR3 loop reads CAISESDRGSEAFF. In DNA, the CDR3 is TGTGCCATCAGTGAGTCGGACAGGGGAAGTGAAGCTTTCTTT.

This rearrangement joins TRBV10-3 to TRBJ1-1, with TRBD1 matching 10 bases. CDR1 and CDR2 (germline): ENHRY, SYGVKD. Trimming took 7 bases from V and 2 from J; bases not matched to a gene: 10. The CDR3 consists of 16 residues. The CDR3 sequence: CAITPGQGLPNTEAFF. CDR3 in DNA: TGTGCCATCACCCCGGGACAGGGGCTGCCTAACACTGAAGCTTTCTTT.